In its sample, the clone carrying this T cell receptor (beta chain) was seen a few times. Its antigen is still unknown. This sample stems from a study of T cell repertoires in cytomegalovirus infection. About the study: Carrying CMV and the relevant HLA type showed in public TCR beta signatures. Findings and caveats of the study: Identification of carriers of CMV plus the relevant HLA was achieved through cumulative public TCR beta family frequency. It was HLA-C-restricted CMV-specific TCR beta clonotypes that dominated the response ex vivo.

One entry per CDR3 protein, called by TCRdb with MiXCR from the reads. Of 350,000 to 400,000 distinct CDR3 sequences listed, about 35% are singletons. The CDR3 is 15 amino acids. After removal of 9 bases from V and 6 bases from J, the junction contained 11 bases not matched to a gene. CDR1 and CDR2 from the germline V gene are LNHNV and YYDKDF (reference sequence). The specimen comprised cultured PBMCs, sampled from culture after CMV antigen stimulation. This rearrangement joins TRBV15 to TRBJ2-1, with TRBD2 matching 10 bases. This TCR was sampled from a human donor in good health (CMV status not recorded). Some clones in this sample may be carry-over from other donors' samples. The CDR3 sequence is CATLWRASGSNEQFF. CDR3 sequence (DNA): TGTGCCACACTTTGGCGGGCTAGCGGGAGCAATGAGCAGTTCTTC.